What follows are 25 T cell receptor beta chains derived from one specimen sequenced in a study of cytomegalovirus exposure and HLA in healthy donors. Primers: 60 Vbeta forward and 13 Jbeta reverse. Profiling relied on immunoSEQ multiplex PCR, and the TCRdb table lists in-frame clones only, not all of them. Among some 130,000 clones listed, roughly three fifths were seen once. The sequenced sample consisted of PBMCs. All receptors come from a man aged 35 to 55 in good health and CMV-seropositive.

CDR3 coding DNA: TGTGCCAGCAGCGCACTGCAGGGAAACGAAAATCAGCCCCAGCATTTT. Its translation is CASSALQGNENQPQHF. V usage is TRBV7-8 and J usage is TRBJ1-5; maybe TRBD1 (5 bases). V was cut by 5 bases and J by 4 bases, with 18 bases left in between. Germline CDR1 is SGHVS and CDR2 is FQNEAQ. The CDR3 sequence is 16 residues long.

The chain couples TRBV10-3 to TRBJ2-7; a possible D gene is TRBD1 (5 bases). Trimming shortened V by 1 base and J by 6 bases, and 10 bases separated the two germline ends. Germline CDR1 ENHRY, CDR2 SYGVKD. CDR3 length: 13 residues. CDR3 residues: CAISEYYRGEQYF. CDR3 in DNA: TGTGCCATCAGTGAGTATTATAGGGGCGAGCAGTACTTC.

The chain uses TRBV9 and TRBJ2-7, with 11 bases lining up with TRBD1. J lost 1 base, V lost 3 bases, and 12 bases had no gene match. The germline V gene encodes CDR1 SGDLS and CDR2 YYNGEE. The CDR3 runs to 18 residues. The CDR3 is CASSEGTGGNSLSYEQYF. In DNA form, the CDR3 reads TGTGCCAGCAGCGAGGGGACAGGGGGAAACAGCCTATCCTACGAGCAGTACTTC.

The gene calls are TRBV5-4 and TRBJ1-5, with D uncertain. CDR3 size: 14 residues. V lost 1 base, J lost 1 base, and 6 bases lay in between. Germline V gives CDR1 SGHNT, CDR2 YYREEE (reference sequence). CDR3 in amino acids: CASSLRGSNQPQHF. The CDR3 coding sequence is TGTGCCAGCAGCTTGAGAGGGAGCAATCAGCCCCAGCATTTT.

Only one count was recorded for this clone. The J gene is TRBJ1-5, the V gene TRBV7-9, with TRBD1 matching 8 bases. The germline V gene has CDR1 SEHNR and CDR2 FQNEAQ (reference sequence). J lost 3 bases, V lost 3 bases, and 4 bases had no gene match. This CDR3 comprises 15 residues. CDR3 in amino acids: CASSFGDRLNQPQHF. CDR3 sequence (DNA): TGTGCCAGCAGCTTCGGGGACAGGCTCAATCAGCCCCAGCATTTT.

In its sample, this clone was seen a few times. V is TRBV7-9 and J is TRBJ2-5; D may be TRBD1 (6 bases). CDR1 is SEHNR and CDR2 is FQNEAQ in the germline V gene (reference sequence). Trimming removed 3 bases from V and 1 base from J, with 12 bases in between. CDR3 length: 15 amino acids. Here the CDR3 reads CASSFETGIQETQYF. The CDR3 DNA sequence: TGTGCCAGCAGCTTCGAAACAGGGATCCAAGAGACCCAGTACTTC.

V usage is TRBV5-6 and J usage is TRBJ2-5, with no clear D. This CDR3 spans 13 amino acids. Trimming left V 0 bases short and J 2 bases short, with 5 bases between. Germline CDR1 SGHDT, CDR2 YYEEEE. CDR3 residues: CASSLELQETQYF. In DNA form, the CDR3 reads TGTGCCAGCAGCTTGGAGCTGCAAGAGACCCAGTACTTC.

This chain joins TRBV6-6 and TRBJ2-3; 8 bases match TRBD2. The CDR3 is 14 amino acids. Losses at the gene ends were 6 bases for V and 4 bases for J; bases not matched to a gene: 6. CDR1 and CDR2 from the germline V gene are MNHNY and SVGAGI (reference sequence). The CDR3, as DNA: TGTGCCAGCAGCCCGGGGGGGCCCCCAGATACGCAGTATTTT. Translated, it gives CASSPGGPPDTQYF.

The V and J genes are TRBV6-5 and TRBJ1-5, with D possibly TRBD1 on 6 matching bases. The CDR3 has 14 amino acids. The V end lost 5 bases, the J end lost 4 bases, and 12 bases lay between the germline ends. The V gene's germline CDR1 is MNHEY and CDR2 SVGAGI. The CDR3 DNA reads TGTGCCAGCAGTCCGACAGGACTGAATCAGCCCCAGCATTTT. Protein sequence: CASSPTGLNQPQHF.

The chain has TRBV9 and TRBJ1-5; 10 bases align to TRBD1. After removal of 7 bases from V and 5 bases from J, the junction contained 6 bases not matched to a gene. The CDR3 has 14 amino acids. Germline V gene data show CDR1 as SGDLS and CDR2 as YYNGEE. This chain's CDR3 is CASGQGVPHQPQHF. The CDR3 nucleotides are TGTGCCAGCGGACAGGGGGTGCCCCATCAGCCCCAGCATTTT.

V is TRBV6-6 and J is TRBJ2-3; 11 nucleotides align to TRBD2. The ends lost 6 bases at V and 4 bases at J; junction bases unmatched: 9. This CDR3 contains 16 residues. CDR1 is MNHNY and CDR2 is SVGAGI in the germline V gene (reference sequence). CDR3 DNA sequence: TGTGCCAGCAGACGGTCGACTAGCGGGGTATCAGATACGCAGTATTTT. Translated: CASRRSTSGVSDTQYF.

This clone was seen a few times. The V and J genes are TRBV7-3 and TRBJ2-2, with D hard to call. CDR3 length: 16 residues. Germline CDR1 reads SGHTA; CDR2 reads FQGTGA. V was cut by 2 bases and J by 0 bases, with 10 bases left in between. Here the CDR3 DNA reads TGTGCCAGCAGCTTACAGGCGACCGCGAACACCGGGGAGCTGTTTTTT. This sequence encodes CASSLQATANTGELFF.

The rearrangement uses TRBV7-9 and TRBJ2-7; maybe TRBD2 (6 bases). V was clipped by 8 bases and J by 2 bases, with 13 bases between them. This CDR3 spans 13 amino acids. CDR1 SEHNR and CDR2 FQNEAQ come from the germline V gene (reference sequence). CDR3 protein: CASVPSGAYEQYF. The CDR3 DNA reads TGTGCCAGCGTCCCGTCGGGGGCCTACGAGCAGTACTTC.

Concerning this clone: The sample contains more than one DNA sequence encoding this CDR3. This rearrangement joins TRBV5-1 to TRBJ1-1; possibly TRBD1 for D (5 bases). V lost 0 bases, J lost 4 bases, and 13 bases lay in between. The CDR3 extends over 15 amino acids. Germline V lookup: CDR1 SGHRS, CDR2 YFSETQ. The CDR3 DNA sequence: TGCGCCAGCAGCTTGGAGGGCCGGGGGGGCACTGAAGCTTTCTTT. Translation: CASSLEGRGGTEAFF. The full variable domain, with the rest looked up from reference TRBV5-1 and TRBJ1-1, is KAGVTQTPRYLIKTRGQQVTLSCSPISGHRSVSWYQQTPGQGLQFLFEYFSETQRNKGNFPGRFSGRQFSNSRSEMNVSTLELGDSALYLCASSLEGRGGTEAFFGQGTRLTVV.

V gene TRBV19 combines with J gene TRBJ1-1, with 10 bases that match TRBD1. This CDR3 comprises 15 residues. The trim removed 7 bases at V and 5 bases at J, leaving 10 bases unmatched. Germline CDR1 and CDR2: LNHDA and SQIVND (reference sequence). Here the CDR3 reads CASTSTGGARTEAFF. The CDR3 DNA reads as TGTGCCAGTACCTCGACAGGGGGCGCGAGAACTGAAGCTTTCTTT.

The sample holds one count of this clone. The chain has TRBV29-1 and TRBJ2-3; D call uncertain. Germline lookup yields CDR1 SQVTM and CDR2 ANQGSEA. V lost 4 bases, J lost 2 bases, and 7 bases lay in between. The CDR3 sequence is 12 residues long. CDR3 bases: TGCAGCGTTGGGGCCCTCACAGATACGCAGTATTTT. The encoded protein is CSVGALTDTQYF.

The V call is TRBV5-4, the J call TRBJ2-1; 15 positions match TRBD2. The J segment lost 15 bases and the V segment lost 4 bases, leaving 14 bases of the junction unmatched. The CDR3 length is 16 residues. Germline lookup yields CDR1 SGHNT and CDR2 YYREEE (reference sequence). The CDR3 DNA reads as TGTGCCAGCAGCCCAGGGGGACTAGCGGGAGGCCCGTCGGTGTTCTTC. This translates into CASSPGGLAGGPSVFF.

This clone was seen a handful of times. V is TRBV7-6 and J is TRBJ2-2; D unclear. The V end lost 5 bases, the J end lost 6 bases, and 4 bases lay between the germline ends. Looked up from germline, CDR1 is SGHVS and CDR2 is FNYEAQ. There are 11 residues in the CDR3. CDR3 in DNA: TGTGCCAGCAGCGGGCCCGGGGAGCTGTTTTTT. It yields the protein CASSGPGELFF.

The chain couples TRBV7-9 to TRBJ1-5; 8 bases match TRBD1. Losses at the gene ends were 7 bases for V and 3 bases for J; bases not matched to a gene: 5. Germline V gives CDR1 SEHNR, CDR2 FQNEAQ (reference sequence). The CDR3 covers 14 residues. The CDR3: CASTGTGLNQPQHF. The CDR3, as DNA: TGTGCCAGCACCGGGACAGGTCTCAATCAGCCCCAGCATTTT. Drawing the rest from reference TRBV7-9 and TRBJ1-5, the complete variable domain is DTGVSQNPRHKITKRGQNVTFRCDPISEHNRLYWYRQTLGQGPEFLTYFQNEAQLEKSRLLSDRFSAERPKGSFSTLEIQRTEQGDSAMYLCASTGTGLNQPQHFGDGTRLSIL.

In this sample, this clone turned up once. The chain combines TRBV5-1 with TRBJ1-5; no reliable D call. V gave up 5 bases and J gave up 1 base, with 13 bases separating them. The CDR3 contains 15 residues. The germline CDR1 and CDR2 sequences are SGHRS and YFSETQ. The CDR3 nucleotides are TGCGCCAGCAGACCAGTCAGCGGAAGCAATCAGCCCCAGCATTTT. Translating it yields CASRPVSGSNQPQHF.

The genes are TRBV6-5 and TRBJ1-1; maybe TRBD1 (6 bases). Trimming removed 6 bases from V and 0 bases from J, with 11 bases in between. There are 14 residues in the CDR3. Germline lookup yields CDR1 MNHEY and CDR2 SVGAGI. CDR3 sequence reads: CASRSRQVNTEAFF. The CDR3 bases are TGTGCCAGCAGGTCCCGACAGGTGAACACTGAAGCTTTCTTT.

The chain recombines TRBV14 with TRBJ2-7; 13 bases agree with TRBD2. The CDR3 contains 19 residues. With V trimmed by 3 bases and J by 0 bases, 11 bases remained unmatched. Germline lookup yields CDR1 SGHDN and CDR2 FVKESK. This CDR3 reads CASSQATLGLAGVSYEQYF. CDR3 nucleotide sequence: TGTGCCAGCAGCCAGGCAACCCTAGGACTAGCGGGAGTCTCCTACGAGCAGTACTTC. The variable domain in full, completed from reference TRBV14 and TRBJ2-7, reads EAGVTQFPSHSVIEKGQTVTLRCDPISGHDNLYWYRRVMGKEIKFLLHFVKESKQDESGMPNNRFLAERTGGTYSTLKVQPAELEDSGVYFCASSQATLGLAGVSYEQYFGPGTRLTVT.

The V gene is TRBV5-4, the J gene TRBJ1-1; perhaps TRBD1 as D (5 bases). This CDR3 has 16 residues. V lost 4 bases to trimming and J lost 7 bases, with 23 bases between them. Germline V CDR1 and CDR2: SGHNT, YYREEE (reference sequence). This chain's CDR3 is CASSVANGGLSGEAFF. In DNA, the CDR3 is TGTGCCAGCAGCGTAGCCAACGGGGGATTGAGTGGTGAAGCTTTCTTT.

This clone was seen a handful of times. The chain joins TRBV4-3 to TRBJ1-6; possible D gene TRBD1, 6 bases. The ends were cut back, 3 bases at V and 6 bases at J, with 12 bases in the middle. This CDR3 comprises 15 residues. Germline V gene sequence: CDR1 LGHNA, CDR2 YSLEER. In DNA, the CDR3 is TGCGCCAGCAGCCAGCAACAGGGTAGTAATTCACCCCTCCACTTT. It codes for CASSQQQGSNSPLHF.

This chain joins TRBV19 and TRBJ1-5; TRBD1 aligns across 7 bases. Per germline, CDR1 LNHDA and CDR2 SQIVND (reference sequence). CDR3 length: 14 amino acids. V shed 5 bases, J shed 6 bases, and the junction held 7 bases outside the gene matches. This chain's CDR3 is CASSSGGNFQPQHF. The CDR3 nucleotides read TGTGCCAGTAGTTCAGGGGGAAACTTTCAGCCCCAGCATTTT.